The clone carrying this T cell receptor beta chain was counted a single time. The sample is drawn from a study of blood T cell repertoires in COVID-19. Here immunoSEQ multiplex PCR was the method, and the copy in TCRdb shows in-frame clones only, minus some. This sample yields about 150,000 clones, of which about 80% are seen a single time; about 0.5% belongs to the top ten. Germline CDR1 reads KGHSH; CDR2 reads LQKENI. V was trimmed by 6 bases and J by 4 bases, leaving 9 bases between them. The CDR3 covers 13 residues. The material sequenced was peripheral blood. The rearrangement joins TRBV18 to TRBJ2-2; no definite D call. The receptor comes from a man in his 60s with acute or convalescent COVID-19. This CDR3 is CASSPGATGELFF. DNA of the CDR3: TGTGCCAGCTCCCCCGGTGCCACCGGGGAGCTGTTTTTT.